One sample yielded the 11 T cell receptor beta chains listed below, sequenced in a study of type 1 regulatory T cells (dated by TCRdb to the early 2020s). The listed sequencing device is Illumina MiSeq. TCRdb reprocessed the public reads (quality trimming at Q25 with fastp, clone calling with MiXCR) and kept in-frame beta chains. Each entry merges the rows of one CDR3 protein and shows their most common DNA and genes. The sample yields about 18,000 distinct CDR3 sequences; 10% to 13% were counted once. Approximately 2.5% of the sample is in the top ten clones. Specimen: CD4+ T cells, either the whole sample or a sorted fraction (not recorded which). The receptors were sampled from a human donor in good health.

This clonotype is medium-sized. The rearrangement links TRBV6-5 to TRBJ1-4; 9 bases agree with TRBD1. The CDR3 runs 14 residues. CDR1 MNHEY and CDR2 SVGAGI come from the germline V gene. V was clipped by 6 bases and J by 8 bases; unmatched bases: 7. CDR3 DNA sequence: TGTGCCAGCAGAGCACAGGGGGCGCGGGAAAAACTGTTTTTT. Its translation: CASRAQGAREKLFF.

This rearrangement joins TRBV18 to TRBJ1-5; maybe TRBD1 (5 bases). Germline CDR1 reads KGHSH; CDR2 reads LQKENI. There are 14 residues in the CDR3. The germline V and J ends were trimmed by 3 bases and 7 bases, with 13 bases remaining between them. This CDR3 is CASSPGQVLQPQHF. CDR3 nucleotides: TGTGCCAGCTCACCGGGGCAGGTTTTGCAGCCCCAGCATTTT.

For this clonotype: Since a much larger clone is just one base distant, this may be a read error. The chain couples TRBV20-1 to TRBJ2-3; 7 positions match TRBD1. Germline V gene lookup returns CDR1 DFQATT and CDR2 SNEGSKA (reference sequence). Losses at the gene ends were 7 bases for V and 4 bases for J; bases not matched to a gene: 8. This CDR3 has 13 amino acids. Written as DNA, the CDR3 is TGCAGTGATGGAAGACAGGGCGCAGATACGCAGTATTTT. It yields the protein CSDGRQGADTQYF.

This clonotype has at least ten counts. The chain employs TRBV20-1 and TRBJ1-5; 7 bases are a match to TRBD1. The V gene end was trimmed by 6 bases and the J gene end by 4 bases; junction bases not matched to a gene: 6. The CDR3 totals 13 residues. Germline values: CDR1 DFQATT, CDR2 SNEGSKA (reference sequence). This CDR3 is CSAAVTGNQPQHF. CDR3 DNA: TGCAGTGCCGCCGTGACAGGGAATCAGCCCCAGCATTTT.

In its sample, this clonotype was seen many times. The chain combines TRBV6-2 or TRBV6-3 with TRBJ2-1; maybe TRBD1 (6 bases). Germline loops: CDR1 MNHEY, CDR2 SVGEGT. V lost 4 bases and J 9 bases, leaving 10 bases between the germline ends. The CDR3 is made up of 12 amino acids. CDR3 nucleotide sequence: TGTGCCAGCAGTTCCCAGGGGATTGAGCAGTTCTTC. Amino acid sequence: CASSSQGIEQFF.

This clonotype was counted at least ten times. The V call is TRBV14, the J call TRBJ2-1; D is possibly TRBD2 (5 bases). This CDR3 contains 15 residues. The V and J ends lost 0 bases and 8 bases respectively, with 14 bases between them. The germline V gene has CDR1 SGHDN and CDR2 FVKESK. The CDR3 sequence is CASSQDLVRADEQFF. Here the CDR3 DNA reads TGTGCCAGCAGCCAAGATCTCGTGAGGGCGGATGAGCAGTTCTTC.

Only a few counts were recorded for this clonotype. This sequence joins TRBV7-2 and TRBJ2-2, with D possibly matching TRBD2 (6 bases). The CDR3 consists of 15 residues. V shed 1 base and J shed 5 bases, with 11 bases lying between them. The V gene's germline CDR1 is SGHTA and CDR2 FQGNSA. The CDR3 DNA sequence: TGTGCCAGCAGCTTAGGACGGAGGGGAACCGGGGAGCTGTTTTTT. Protein product: CASSLGRRGTGELFF.

This clonotype was detected only a few times. The V gene is TRBV20-1, the J gene TRBJ2-7; D is unclear. Germline V CDR1 and CDR2: DFQATT, SNEGSKA (reference sequence). V lost 3 bases to trimming and J lost 3 bases, with 12 bases between them. The CDR3 is made up of 13 amino acids. CDR3 in DNA: TGCAGTGCTAGCGGCAGATCCAGCTACGAGCAGTACTTC. Residues: CSASGRSSYEQYF.

This clonotype has just one count. This chain uses TRBV27 with TRBJ1-6; a weak D match, TRBD1 (5 bases). CDR3 length: 19 amino acids. CDR1 and CDR2 from the germline V gene are MNHEY and SMNVEV (reference sequence). The ends were cut back, 1 base at V and 0 bases at J, with 16 bases in the middle. For the CDR3, the DNA is TGTGCCAGCAGTTTATGGGCGGTGCCCGGGGGCTCCTATAATTCACCCCTCCACTTT. Encoded protein: CASSLWAVPGGSYNSPLHF.

To note about this clonotype: Possible read error: a much larger clone is one base away. The rearrangement uses TRBV3-1 and TRBJ2-1; D gene uncertain. In germline, CDR1 is LGHDT, CDR2 YNNKEL (reference sequence). The CDR3 is 17 amino acids. The CDR3 protein is CASSQVAFLSSRNEQSF. CDR3 sequence (DNA): TGTGCCAGCAGCCAAGTTGCATTCCTATCTAGTAGGAATGAGCAGTCCTTC.

Judged by abundance, this clonotype is medium-sized. In DNA form, the CDR3 reads TGTGCCAGCAGTTTAGACTCTTCTAACTATGGCTACACCTTC. It is translated as CASSLDSSNYGYTF. The chain carries TRBV28 and TRBJ1-2, with D unclear. V lost 2 bases, J lost 0 bases, and 7 bases lay in between. Germline V gene data show CDR1 as MDHEN and CDR2 as SYDVKM. This CDR3 is 14 amino acids long.